This T cell receptor beta chain was sequenced in a study of human T cells and chemical hapten exposure. MiXCR, applied by TCRdb to the RACE reads, yields one record per CDR3 protein. The data hold about 80,000 distinct CDR3 sequences, with about 15% observed a single time. Time point given: pre-sensitization, week 0. Treatment of the sample: therapeutic diphenylcyclopropenone sensitization with weekly scalp DPC. The starting material was whole blood, obtained in connection with sensitization to the hapten diphenylcyclopropenone (DPC). The clonotype comes from a woman aged 50 to 65 with alopecia areata. Some clones in this sample may be carry-over from other donors' samples.

The CDR3 loop reads CASSVDPSSYEQYF. The CDR3 DNA reads TGTGCCAGCAGCGTAGACCCTTCTAGCTACGAGCAGTACTTC. The chain employs TRBV9 and TRBJ2-7; D is unclear. This CDR3 comprises 14 residues. Germline V CDR1 and CDR2: SGDLS, YYNGEE. Trimming took 0 bases from V and 3 from J, leaving 10 bases between them.